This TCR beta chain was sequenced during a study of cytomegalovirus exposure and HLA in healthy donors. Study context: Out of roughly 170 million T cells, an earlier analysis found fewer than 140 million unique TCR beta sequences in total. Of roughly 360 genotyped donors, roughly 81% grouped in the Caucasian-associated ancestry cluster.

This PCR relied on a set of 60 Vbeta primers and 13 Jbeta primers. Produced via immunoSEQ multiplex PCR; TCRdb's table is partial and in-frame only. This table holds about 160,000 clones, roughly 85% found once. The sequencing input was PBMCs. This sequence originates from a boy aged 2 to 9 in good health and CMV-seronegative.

This chain's CDR3 is CASSLSGLAAYEQYF. For the CDR3, the DNA is TGTGCCAGCAGCCTGTCCGGACTGGCCGCCTACGAGCAGTACTTC. The chain is built from TRBV7-9 and TRBJ2-7; perhaps TRBD2 as D (5 bases). Germline values: CDR1 SEHNR, CDR2 FQNEAQ (reference sequence). This CDR3 has 15 amino acids. Deletions cut 5 bases from V and 2 bases from J, with 16 bases between.